What follows are 5 T cell receptor beta chains derived from one specimen sequenced in a study of T cell changes during pregnancy in multiple sclerosis. Libraries were prepared by immunoSEQ multiplex PCR; TCRdb keeps only in-frame clonotypes and omits some of them. In the table there are more than 55,000 clones, 91% of which are singletons. This specimen was peripheral blood, taken in the third trimester of pregnancy. The receptors come from a female donor in good health, enrolled as a control in a pregnancy study.

The chain joins TRBV6-6 to TRBJ2-7; 8 bases are shared with TRBD1. Looked up from germline, CDR1 is MNHNY and CDR2 is SVGAGI (reference sequence). The CDR3 loop spans 15 amino acids. The ends lost 4 bases at V and 3 bases at J; junction bases unmatched: 8. Written as DNA, the CDR3 is TGTGCCAGCAGTTTCCCCGGGACAGGTGGCTACGAGCAGTACTTC. This sequence encodes CASSFPGTGGYEQYF.

V usage is TRBV6-4 and J usage is TRBJ2-2; D gene uncertain. Germline CDR1 MRHNA, CDR2 SNTAGT. V shed 1 base and J shed 1 base, with 4 bases lying between them. The CDR3 sequence is 14 residues long. The chain's CDR3 is CASSDWLNTGELFF. CDR3 sequence (DNA): TGTGCCAGCAGTGACTGGCTGAACACCGGGGAGCTGTTTTTT.

The rearrangement links TRBV30 to TRBJ2-7; possibly TRBD1 for D (6 bases). Germline CDR1 GTSNPN, CDR2 SVGIG (reference sequence). The germline V and J ends were trimmed by 0 bases and 6 bases, with 12 bases remaining between them. The CDR3 extends over 13 amino acids. The CDR3 nucleotides read TGTGCCTGGAGTGTCGTGTGGGGGCGCGAGCAGTACTTC. Amino acids: CAWSVVWGREQYF.

The chain combines TRBV28 with TRBJ2-3, with D unresolved. Trimming left V 5 bases short and J 3 bases short, with 6 bases between. Germline CDR1 and CDR2: MDHEN and SYDVKM. CDR3 length equals 12 residues. The CDR3, as DNA: TGTGCCAGCAGTCTCCGGACAGATACGCAGTATTTT. This codes for CASSLRTDTQYF.

The V call is TRBV2, the J call TRBJ2-1; D is possibly TRBD1 (6 bases). Germline assignment: CDR1 SNHLY and CDR2 FYNNEI. The CDR3 contains 14 residues. The V end was cut by 6 bases, the J end by 4 bases, with 13 bases between. The CDR3 DNA reads TGTGCCAGCAGGGCGGACAGTCTATACAATGAGCAGTTCTTC. Translation gives CASRADSLYNEQFF.